The 18 T cell receptor beta chains listed next were all sequenced from one sample in a study of blood T cell repertoires in COVID-19. Using immunoSEQ multiplex PCR, the repertoire was profiled, and TCRdb retains in-frame clones only, with some absent. The sample holds about 86,000 clones, approximately 88% seen once. Input material: peripheral blood. Every receptor here comes from a woman over 75 with active or convalescent COVID-19.

This chain uses TRBV19 with TRBJ2-5; unclear D gene. Trimming cost V 7 bases and J 5 bases, with 14 bases left between them. Germline CDR1 reads LNHDA; CDR2 reads SQIVND (reference sequence). The CDR3 totals 13 residues. Written as DNA, the CDR3 is TGTGCCAGTAAACCCATGGGCTACGAGACCCAGTACTTC. Its protein product is CASKPMGYETQYF.

Only one count was recorded for this clone. The chain combines TRBV9 with TRBJ2-2; D unresolved. Germline CDR1 and CDR2: SGDLS and YYNGEE. Trimming took 0 bases from V and 6 from J, leaving 6 bases between them. The CDR3 consists of 13 residues. The CDR3 nucleotides are TGTGCCAGCAGCGTAGTCCTTTCCGGGGAGCTGTTTTTT. This translates into CASSVVLSGELFF.

The chain couples TRBV11-2 to TRBJ1-2, with 8 bases fitting TRBD1. The germline V gene has CDR1 SGHAT and CDR2 FQNNGV. This CDR3 is 13 amino acids long. Losses at the gene ends were 3 bases for V and 8 bases for J; bases not matched to a gene: 5. The CDR3 nucleotides read TGTGCCAGCAGCTTGACAGGGGCGAGGGGCTACACCTTC. It translates to CASSLTGARGYTF.

The chain is built from TRBV15 and TRBJ2-1, with 8 nucleotides matching TRBD2. This CDR3 has 15 amino acids. The ends lost 1 base at V and 7 bases at J; junction bases unmatched: 6. Germline CDR1 is LNHNV and CDR2 is YYDKDF (reference sequence). The CDR3: CATSRASGRLNEQFF. In nucleotides, the CDR3 is TGTGCCACCAGCAGAGCCAGCGGGAGATTGAATGAGCAGTTCTTC.

The CDR3: CASSDRTGGANQPQHF. CDR3 DNA: TGTGCCAGCAGTGACCGGACAGGGGGTGCCAATCAGCCCCAGCATTTT. V and J are TRBV6-4 and TRBJ1-5; 10 bases agree with TRBD1. The CDR3 is 16 amino acids. Losses at the gene ends were 2 bases for V and 3 bases for J; bases not matched to a gene: 4. CDR1 MRHNA and CDR2 SNTAGT come from the germline V gene.

The chain combines TRBV29-1 with TRBJ2-1; 15 bases align to TRBD2. V shed 5 bases and J 3 bases; nucleotides not matched to a gene: 5. This CDR3 region has 16 residues. Germline-derived CDR1 and CDR2 are SQVTM and ANQGSEA. The CDR3 sequence: CSVTGLAGGSYNEQFF. The CDR3 DNA reads TGCAGCGTTACGGGACTAGCGGGAGGAAGCTACAATGAGCAGTTCTTC.

The rearrangement links TRBV9 to TRBJ2-2; 8 nucleotides agree with TRBD2. The germline CDR1 and CDR2 sequences are SGDLS and YYNGEE. The ends lost 0 bases at V and 5 bases at J; junction bases unmatched: 15. The CDR3 runs 19 residues. This chain's CDR3 is CASSVGGRIAGWWTGELFF. CDR3 DNA sequence: TGTGCCAGCAGCGTAGGCGGTCGGATAGCGGGATGGTGGACCGGGGAGCTGTTTTTT.

This clone was counted between two and nine times. The chain recombines TRBV27 with TRBJ1-1; 9 nucleotides align to TRBD1. The trim removed 2 bases at V and 4 bases at J, leaving 2 bases unmatched. This CDR3 has 14 amino acids. In germline, CDR1 is MNHEY, CDR2 SMNVEV (reference sequence). CDR3 DNA sequence: TGTGCCAGCAGTTTACGACAGGGGGGCACTGAAGCTTTCTTT. The encoded protein is CASSLRQGGTEAFF.

The chain couples TRBV5-1 to TRBJ2-7; 9 nucleotides line up with TRBD2. The CDR3 covers 15 residues. V gave up 4 bases and J gave up 6 bases; unmatched junction bases: 11. Germline-derived CDR1 and CDR2 are SGHRS and YFSETQ. CDR3 sequence reads: CASSSRPGLAREQYF. The CDR3 DNA reads TGCGCCAGCAGCAGTCGACCGGGACTAGCTCGCGAGCAGTACTTC.

V usage is TRBV28 and J usage is TRBJ1-6; 7 bases fit TRBD1. The CDR3 contains 16 residues. Trimming at V came to 3 bases and at J to 9 bases, leaving 11 bases not matched to a gene. The germline V gene has CDR1 MDHEN and CDR2 SYDVKM. The CDR3 here is CASSFNPGQRISPLHF. CDR3 nucleotides: TGTGCCAGCAGTTTTAATCCGGGACAGAGAATTTCACCCCTCCACTTT. The full variable domain, rest sourced from reference TRBV28 and TRBJ1-6, is DVKVTQSSRYLVKRTGEKVFLECVQDMDHENMFWYRQDPGLGLRLIYFSYDVKMKEKGDIPEGYSVSREKKERFSLILESASTNQTSMYLCASSFNPGQRISPLHFGNGTRLTVT.

The chain couples TRBV6-6 to TRBJ2-3; 9 bases are a match to TRBD2. Germline lookup yields CDR1 MNHNY and CDR2 SVGAGI (reference sequence). This CDR3 is 17 amino acids long. After removal of 5 bases from V and 5 bases from J, the junction contained 14 bases not matched to a gene. The CDR3 bases are TGTGCCAGCAGTCCGCCATTTGGCGGGGGGGCGGTAGATACGCAGTATTTT. It codes for CASSPPFGGGAVDTQYF.

This clone was observed a single time. The CDR3 loop reads CASSSGWTSGKQFF. The CDR3 coding sequence is TGTGCCAGCAGCTCGGGTTGGACTAGCGGGAAGCAGTTCTTC. This sequence joins TRBV11-2 and TRBJ2-1; 12 bases map to TRBD2. Germline CDR1 and CDR2: SGHAT and FQNNGV. J lost 11 bases, V lost 4 bases, and 6 bases had no gene match. The length of the CDR3 is 14 residues.

This chain joins TRBV28 and TRBJ1-2; D may be TRBD1 (5 bases). The germline gives CDR1 MDHEN, CDR2 SYDVKM. This CDR3 is 15 amino acids long. Trimming took 3 bases from V and 1 from J, leaving 12 bases between them. Here the CDR3 reads CASSFMAGHNYGYTF. CDR3 sequence (DNA): TGTGCCAGCAGTTTTATGGCAGGGCATAACTATGGCTACACCTTC.

The chain joins TRBV28 to TRBJ1-5, with D possibly matching TRBD1 (5 bases). V was cut by 7 bases and J by 4 bases, with 8 bases left in between. Germline V gene sequence: CDR1 MDHEN, CDR2 SYDVKM. The CDR3 is 12 residues long. CDR3 protein: CASTSGNQPQHF. The DNA for the CDR3 is TGTGCCAGCACTTCAGGGAATCAGCCCCAGCATTTT.

The genes are TRBV6-6 and TRBJ2-7; 11 positions match TRBD2. The CDR3 runs 14 residues. Germline values: CDR1 MNHNY, CDR2 SVGAGI (reference sequence). The junction had 8 bases not matched to a gene; V was cut back by 6 bases and J by 7 bases. The CDR3 coding sequence is TGTGCCAGCAGCCAACTAGCGGGAGCGGTAGAGCAGTACTTC. Amino acids: CASSQLAGAVEQYF.

This clone was found once. The chain recombines TRBV5-1 with TRBJ1-1; the D is unclear. Germline V lookup: CDR1 SGHRS, CDR2 YFSETQ. This CDR3 has 13 amino acids. V was cut by 4 bases and J by 1 base, with 8 bases left in between. CDR3 residues: CASSPTRNTEAFF. The CDR3 coding sequence is TGCGCCAGCAGCCCGACACGGAACACTGAAGCTTTCTTT.

V and J are TRBV11-3 and TRBJ2-5; no definite D call. The CDR3 length is 13 residues. Per germline, CDR1 SGHNT and CDR2 YENEEA. V was pared by 5 bases and J by 5 bases, with 12 bases between. CDR3 residues: CASSPVGPETQYF. The CDR3 coding sequence is TGTGCCAGCAGCCCCGTTGGGCCGGAGACCCAGTACTTC.

The chain uses TRBV4-1 and TRBJ2-5, with 14 nucleotides matching TRBD2. This CDR3 is built from 18 residues. Germline-derived CDR1 and CDR2 are MGHRA and YSYEKL. The ends lost 1 base at V and 1 base at J; junction bases unmatched: 5. The CDR3 here is CASSQGGLAGGLQETQYF. CDR3 sequence (DNA): TGCGCCAGCAGCCAAGGCGGACTAGCGGGAGGCCTCCAAGAGACCCAGTACTTC.